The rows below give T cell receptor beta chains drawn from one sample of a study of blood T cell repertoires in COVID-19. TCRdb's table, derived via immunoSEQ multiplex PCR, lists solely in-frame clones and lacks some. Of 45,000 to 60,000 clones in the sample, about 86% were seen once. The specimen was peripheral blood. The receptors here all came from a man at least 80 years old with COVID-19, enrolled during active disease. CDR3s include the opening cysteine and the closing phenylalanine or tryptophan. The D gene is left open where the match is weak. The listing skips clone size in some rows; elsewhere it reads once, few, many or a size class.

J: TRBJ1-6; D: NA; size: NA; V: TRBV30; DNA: TGTGCCTGGAGACCCGGGATTAATAATTCACCCCTCCACTTT; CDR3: CAWRPGINNSPLHF
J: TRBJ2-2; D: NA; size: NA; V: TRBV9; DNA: TGTGCCAGCAGCCGACAGGCTAAGAACACCGGGGAGCTGTTTTTT; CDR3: CASSRQAKNTGELFF
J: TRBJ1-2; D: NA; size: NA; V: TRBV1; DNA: TGCACCAGCAGCCAAGTCCTAACAGGGACATCAGGGCCTAACTATGGCTACGCCTTC; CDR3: CTSSQVLTGTSGPNYGYAF
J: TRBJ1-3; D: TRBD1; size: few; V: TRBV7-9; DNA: TGTGCCAGCAGCTTCGGACAGGGGTTTGGCTCTGGAAACACCATATATTTT; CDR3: CASSFGQGFGSGNTIYF
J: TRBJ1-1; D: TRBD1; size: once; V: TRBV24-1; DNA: TGTGCCACCAGTGAGCCCGGGACAGCCGGTGAAGCTTTCTTT; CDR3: CATSEPGTAGEAFF
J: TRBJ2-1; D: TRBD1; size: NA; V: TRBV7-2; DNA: TGTGCCAGCAGCTTAGAAATGACAGGGCGCTCCTACAATGAGCAGTTCTTC; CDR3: CASSLEMTGRSYNEQFF
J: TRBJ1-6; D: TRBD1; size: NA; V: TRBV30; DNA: TGTGCCTGGGGGACAGTCTTTAATTCACCCCTCCACTTT; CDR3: CAWGTVFNSPLHF
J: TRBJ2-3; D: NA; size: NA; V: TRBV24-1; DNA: TGTGCCACCAGCCCGGGAGATACGCAGTATTTT; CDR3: CATSPGDTQYF
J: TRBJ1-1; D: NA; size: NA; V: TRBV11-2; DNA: TGTGCCAGCAGCTTAGATGGTAGGGGCACTGAAGCTTTCTTT; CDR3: CASSLDGRGTEAFF
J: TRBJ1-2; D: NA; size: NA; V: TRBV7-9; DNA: TGTGCCAGCAGCGAACCAGCAGTGAGGTCTGGCTACACCTTC; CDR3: CASSEPAVRSGYTF
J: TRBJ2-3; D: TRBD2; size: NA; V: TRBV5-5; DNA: TGTGCCAGCAGCAGGGGAAGCGGGGGGGCGACAGATACGCAGTATTTT; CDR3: CASSRGSGGATDTQYF
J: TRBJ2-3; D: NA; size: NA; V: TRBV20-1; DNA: TGCAGTGCTAGTATAGCGAGCGCAGATACGCAGTATTTT; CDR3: CSASIASADTQYF
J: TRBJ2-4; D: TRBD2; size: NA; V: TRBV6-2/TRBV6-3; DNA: TGTGCCAGCAGCCTCAGGGAACTAGCGGGAAGGAGGGCAAAAAACATTCAGTACTTC; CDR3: CASSLRELAGRRAKNIQYF
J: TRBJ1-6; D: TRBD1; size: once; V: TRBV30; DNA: TGTGCCCAGGACAGGGGGCAACTTTCACCCCTCCACTTT; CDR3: CAQDRGQLSPLHF
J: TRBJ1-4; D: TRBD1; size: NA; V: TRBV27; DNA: TGTGCCAGCAGCTTTTACACAGGGGGCGTCCAAAGGGGTGAAAAACTGTTTTTT; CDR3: CASSFYTGGVQRGEKLFF
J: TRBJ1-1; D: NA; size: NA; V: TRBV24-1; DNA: TGTGCCACCAGTGATTTATCCCCCGGGCGGGGGTATGGTGATGAAGCTTTCTTT; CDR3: CATSDLSPGRGYGDEAFF
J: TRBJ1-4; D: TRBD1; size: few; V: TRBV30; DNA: TGTGCCTCCGGACAGGGGGCCGGATATACTAATGAAAAACTGTTTTTT; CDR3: CASGQGAGYTNEKLFF
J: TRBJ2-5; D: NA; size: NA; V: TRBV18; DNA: TGTGCCAGCAACATGTACCAAGAGACCCAGTACTTC; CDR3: CASNMYQETQYF
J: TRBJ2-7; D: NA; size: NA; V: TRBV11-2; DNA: TGTGCCAGCAGCTTAGTGCGTCACGAGCAGTACTTC; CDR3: CASSLVRHEQYF
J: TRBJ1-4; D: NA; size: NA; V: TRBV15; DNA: TGTGCCACCAGCACAGGTTTTTCTAATGAAAAACTGTTTTTT; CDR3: CATSTGFSNEKLFF
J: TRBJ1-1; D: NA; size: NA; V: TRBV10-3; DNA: TGTGCCATCAGTGAGTCGGGGACTTCGAACACTGAAGCTTTCTTT; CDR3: CAISESGTSNTEAFF
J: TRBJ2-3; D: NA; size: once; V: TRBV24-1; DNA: TGTGCCACCAGTGAGCGGACAGAAGTTAGCACAGATACGCAGTATTTT; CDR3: CATSERTEVSTDTQYF
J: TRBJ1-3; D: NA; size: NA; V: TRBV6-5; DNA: TGTGCCAGCAGTTCCCTACGGACAGCCTCTGGAAACACCATATATTTT; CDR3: CASSSLRTASGNTIYF
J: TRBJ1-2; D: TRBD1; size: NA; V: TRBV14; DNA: TGTGCCAGCAGCCAAACCCGACAGGGGATAAGCTACACCTTC; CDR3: CASSQTRQGISYTF
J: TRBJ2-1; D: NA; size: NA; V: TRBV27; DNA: TGTGCCAGCAGGAATCGTCAGGGCTCGAGCTCCTACAATGAGCAGTTCTTC; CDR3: CASRNRQGSSSYNEQFF
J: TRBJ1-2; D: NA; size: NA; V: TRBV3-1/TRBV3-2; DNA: TGTGCCAGCAGCCAAGGCGGCTCTACGAGTTATGGCTACACCTTC; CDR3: CASSQGGSTSYGYTF